A single sample is the source of the 5 T cell receptor beta chains below, sequenced in a study of shared clonotypes between healthy human individuals. Using immunoSEQ multiplex PCR, the repertoire was profiled, and TCRdb retains in-frame clones only, with some absent. The sample carries roughly 1 million clones, around 76% recorded once. The material sequenced was memory CD4+ T cells sorted from blood. Subset described: CD45RA-negative fraction. The origin of the receptors is a man in his late teens or twenties in good health.

V and J are TRBV11-2 and TRBJ2-1; 7 positions agree with TRBD1. Germline lookup yields CDR1 SGHAT and CDR2 FQNNGV. The V gene end was trimmed by 2 bases and the J gene end by 10 bases; junction bases not matched to a gene: 11. CDR3 length: 15 residues. CDR3 region: CASSLNRGSNREQFF. Here the CDR3 DNA reads TGTGCCAGCAGCTTAAACAGGGGATCAAACCGCGAGCAGTTCTTC.

This clone appeared a few times. The chain carries TRBV6-5 and TRBJ1-1, with TRBD1 as a possible D gene (6 bases). Germline lookup yields CDR1 MNHEY and CDR2 SVGAGI. The CDR3 runs 15 residues. Trimming left V 6 bases short and J 10 bases short, with 24 bases between. This chain's CDR3 is CASRSRDTHPGVAFF. The CDR3, as DNA: TGTGCCAGCAGGAGCCGGGACACCCATCCTGGCGTAGCTTTCTTT.

The CDR3 protein is CSAPGQGNEQFF. In DNA form, the CDR3 reads TGCAGCGCGCCGGGACAGGGGAATGAGCAGTTCTTC. The chain has TRBV29-1 and TRBJ2-1, with 10 nucleotides matching TRBD1. This CDR3 has 12 amino acids. Losses at the gene ends were 7 bases for V and 7 bases for J; bases not matched to a gene: 4. From germline, CDR1 is SQVTM and CDR2 ANQGSEA.

This chain joins TRBV19 and TRBJ2-5, with TRBD2 matching over 9 bases. The assigned J gene may be wrong: the sequence end matches TRBJ2-7 better. Germline CDR1 is LNHDA and CDR2 is SQIVND (reference sequence). This CDR3 has 13 amino acids. CDR3 coding DNA: TGTGCCAGTAGTACGCGGGAGGGCGACGAGCAGTACTTC. Amino acid sequence: CASSTREGDEQYF.

This chain uses TRBV19 with TRBJ2-2, with TRBD2 identical over 8 bases. Germline assignment: CDR1 LNHDA and CDR2 SQIVND (reference sequence). The CDR3 is made up of 14 amino acids. The J segment lost 1 base and the V segment lost 7 bases, leaving 2 bases of the junction unmatched. The CDR3 region has the DNA TGTGCCAGTAAAGGGACTAGGAACACCGGGGAGCTGTTTTTT. It yields the protein CASKGTRNTGELFF.